This is a list of T cell receptor beta chains from one sample in a study of siplizumab effects on memory and regulatory T cells. Repertoires were generated with immunoSEQ multiplex PCR, while TCRdb's copy carries only in-frame clones and drops some. The table shows 65,000 to 90,000 clones, with roughly 93% occurring only once. Source material: CD8+ T cells sorted from blood. The origin of the receptors is a human donor in good health. The CDR3 runs from the conserved cysteine through the conserved F or W. Fields, in order: D gene, J gene, V gene, clone size, CDR3 DNA, CDR3 protein. D genes are given only for firm matches. Part of the rows lack a size; the others show once, few, many or a class for expanded clones.

- | TRBJ2-1 | TRBV5-1 | - | TGCGCCAGCAGCTTGGAGGGTATTGCCTCCTACAATGAGCAGTTCTTC | CASSLEGIASYNEQFF
- | TRBJ1-1 | TRBV19 | - | TGTGCCAGTACCAATGCGAGGGATGAGTACAGGATATTGGCTTTCTTT | CASTNARDEYRILAFF
- | TRBJ2-7 | TRBV4-1 | - | TGCGCCAGCAGCCAAGTTGCGGGAATCTCCTACGAGCAGTACTTC | CASSQVAGISYEQYF
- | TRBJ1-1 | TRBV7-9 | - | TGTGCCAGCACCCCGGGACAGAACACTGAAGCTTTCTTT | CASTPGQNTEAFF
- | TRBJ2-7 | TRBV30 | - | TGTGCCTGGAATCGGCGGACGTCCTACGAGCAGTACTTC | CAWNRRTSYEQYF
- | TRBJ1-1 | TRBV4-1 | - | TGCGCCAGCAGCCCACTGGGGATCTTGAACACTGAAGCTTTCTTT | CASSPLGILNTEAFF
- | TRBJ2-7 | TRBV27 | - | TGTGCCAGCAGTTGGGGTTCTTCCTACGAGCAGTACTTC | CASSWGSSYEQYF
- | TRBJ2-7 | TRBV28 | - | TGTGCCAGCAGTTTAGGGGAGAATTACGAGCAGTACTTC | CASSLGENYEQYF
- | TRBJ2-7 | TRBV5-6 | - | TGTGCCAGCAGCTCGGGAGATTCCTACGAGCAGTACTTC | CASSSGDSYEQYF
TRBD2 | TRBJ2-3 | TRBV27 | - | TGTGCCAGCAGCAACATAGCGGGGGTGGATACGCAGTATTTT | CASSNIAGVDTQYF
- | TRBJ2-3 | TRBV6-6 | - | TGTGCCAGCAGTTACGAAGCGGATACGCAGTATTTT | CASSYEADTQYF
TRBD2 | TRBJ2-1 | TRBV10-1 | - | TGCGCCAGCAGTGAGTCTAGCGGGCGGGGGGGAAACAATGAGCAGTTCTTC | CASSESSGRGGNNEQFF
- | TRBJ1-1 | TRBV10-2 | - | TGCGCCAGCAGTGAGTCGGGGGAGGGGAACACTGAAGCTTTCTTT | CASSESGEGNTEAFF
- | TRBJ2-7 | TRBV21-1 | - | TGTGCCAGCAGCTTCGGGGGACTCCGTGACGAGCAGTACTTC | CASSFGGLRDEQYF
- | TRBJ1-3 | TRBV4-1 | - | TGCGCCAGCAGCCAAGACAGGGGCTCTGGAAACACCATATATTTT | CASSQDRGSGNTIYF
TRBD1 | TRBJ2-7 | TRBV30 | - | TGTGCCCGAAACGGGGACAGGTTCTACGAGCAGTACTTC | CARNGDRFYEQYF
- | TRBJ2-7 | TRBV7-3 | - | TGTGCCAGCAGCTTGGCCGGTGTAGACGAGCAGTACTTC | CASSLAGVDEQYF
- | TRBJ2-7 | TRBV6-5 | - | TGTGCCAGCAGTCCCGTGGGGAGCTCCTACGAGCAGTACTTC | CASSPVGSSYEQYF
TRBD1 | TRBJ2-1 | TRBV4-1 | - | TGCGCCAGCAGCCCTCCGGGACAGGGTATGGGTGAGCAGTTCTTC | CASSPPGQGMGEQFF
- | TRBJ1-1 | TRBV7-9 | - | TGTGCACGGGGGGAAGGGACTGAAGCTTTCTTT | CARGEGTEAFF
- | TRBJ2-1 | TRBV29-1 | - | TGCAGCGTTGGGCAGGCGACCTACAATGAGCAGTTCTTC | CSVGQATYNEQFF
- | TRBJ2-3 | TRBV6-4 | - | TGTGCCAGCAGTGAAGAGACCGACACAGATACGCAGTATTTT | CASSEETDTDTQYF
- | TRBJ2-7 | TRBV11-2 | - | TGTGCCATACTACTCCCCCAGGGGGAGCAGTACTTC | CAILLPQGEQYF
TRBD1 | TRBJ2-7 | TRBV6-6 | once | TGTGCCAGCAAGAGGACAGGTCCGCTGACCTACGAGCAGTACTTC | CASKRTGPLTYEQYF
- | TRBJ2-3 | TRBV7-3 | - | TGTGCCAGCAGCCCCAAAGGGTTAGGACACACGGATACGCAGTATTTT | CASSPKGLGHTDTQYF
TRBD1 | TRBJ1-2 | TRBV7-2 | - | TGTGCCAGCAGCTTTCCGTCAAAAAAGGACAGGGGAGAAGGCTACACCTTC | CASSFPSKKDRGEGYTF
TRBD1 | TRBJ1-2 | TRBV28 | - | TGTGCCAGCAGTTGGGACAGGGGTTTTAGTGGCTACACCTTC | CASSWDRGFSGYTF
- | TRBJ2-7 | TRBV19 | - | TGTGCCAGTAGTATCGGGGCAAGCTCCTACGAGCAGTACTTC | CASSIGASSYEQYF
- | TRBJ2-1 | TRBV20-1 | - | TGCAGTGCTAAACAGATCAATGAGCAGTTCTTC | CSAKQINEQFF
- | TRBJ1-1 | TRBV5-6 | - | TGTGCCAGCAGCCTGGGAGGGAACACTGAAGCTTTCTTT | CASSLGGNTEAFF
- | TRBJ1-2 | TRBV7-9 | - | TGTGCCAGCAGCTTATCACTAGGGGGGAACTATGGCTACACCTTC | CASSLSLGGNYGYTF
TRBD1 | TRBJ2-7 | TRBV19 | - | TGTGCCAGTAGTCCCGGGACAGCCTACGAGCAGTACTTC | CASSPGTAYEQYF
- | TRBJ2-2 | TRBV4-3 | - | TGCGCCAGCAGCCAAGATGGGGCAGGGATTAACACCGGGGAGCTGTTTTTT | CASSQDGAGINTGELFF
- | TRBJ1-4 | TRBV5-6 | few | TGTGCCAGCAGCTGGGGAGCAGGACGAGGTAATGAAAAACTGTTTTTT | CASSWGAGRGNEKLFF
TRBD1 | TRBJ1-5 | TRBV7-2 | - | TGTGCCAGCAGTGATCCCGGGACAGCCCGACTGTGGCCCCAGCATTTT | CASSDPGTARLWPQHF
TRBD2 | TRBJ2-5 | TRBV29-1 | - | TGCAGCGTTCTTCCGATAGGGGGAACTAGCGGACTCGTAGACCAGTACTTC | CSVLPIGGTSGLVDQYF
TRBD2 | TRBJ2-3 | TRBV19 | - | TGTGCCAGTAGTATAACCTCTAGCGGGTATACGCAGTATTTT | CASSITSSGYTQYF
TRBD1 | TRBJ2-2 | TRBV13 | once | TGTGCCAGCAGCCAGGGACAGGTGAACACCGGGGAGCTGTTTTTT | CASSQGQVNTGELFF
TRBD2 | TRBJ2-1 | TRBV6-1 | - | TGTGCCAGCACTTATAGCGGGGAGCAGTTCTTC | CASTYSGEQFF
- | TRBJ2-5 | TRBV7-7 | - | TGTGCCAGCAGCTTAGAGTTCTCAGCGTGGGAGACCCAGTACTTC | CASSLEFSAWETQYF
TRBD1 | TRBJ1-1 | TRBV13 | - | TGTGCCAGCAGTTACGACAGGGCCACTGAAGCTTTCTTT | CASSYDRATEAFF
TRBD1 | TRBJ1-1 | TRBV29-1 | once | TGCAGCGTTGAGCAGGACAGGGCTTTCTTT | CSVEQDRAFF
- | TRBJ1-1 | TRBV9 | - | TGTGCCAGCAGTAACCCGGGGCAGGTGACAAACACTGAAGCTTTCTTT | CASSNPGQVTNTEAFF
- | TRBJ2-7 | TRBV7-9 | - | TGTGCCAGCAGCCCAACAGCCTCCTACGAGCAGTACTTC | CASSPTASYEQYF
TRBD1 | TRBJ2-2 | TRBV19 | - | TGTGCCAGTAGTCCGGGACAGGGAAACACCGGGGAGCTGTTTTTT | CASSPGQGNTGELFF
- | TRBJ1-2 | TRBV2 | - | TGTGCCAGCAGTGAAGCGGGAGGCTACACCTTC | CASSEAGGYTF
- | TRBJ2-1 | TRBV9 | - | TGTGCCAGCAGCGTAGAGTGGAGGGGAGGGGGGCCAAACAATGAGCAGTTCTTC | CASSVEWRGGGPNNEQFF
- | TRBJ2-7 | TRBV4-3 | - | TGCGCCAGCAGCCAAGGATGGGGGATCCCCTACGAGCAGTACTTC | CASSQGWGIPYEQYF
TRBD2 | TRBJ2-7 | TRBV9 | - | TGTGCCAGCAGCGTTTTAAGCGGGGACGAGCAGTACTTC | CASSVLSGDEQYF
- | TRBJ2-7 | TRBV19 | - | TGTGCCAGTACCGACCCCCGGGCGGCAAAAGAGCAGTACTTC | CASTDPRAAKEQYF
- | TRBJ2-1 | TRBV4-3 | few | TGCGCCAGCAGCCAAGATGGAGGGGGGTCCTACAATGAGCAGTTCTTC | CASSQDGGGSYNEQFF